These 12 T cell receptor beta chains were sequenced from one sample in a study of blood T cell repertoires in COVID-19. Libraries were prepared by immunoSEQ multiplex PCR; TCRdb keeps only in-frame clonotypes and omits some of them. This table holds roughly 350,000 clones, 92% found once. Sequences were obtained from PBMCs or T cells enriched from blood (not recorded which). The source of these receptors is a woman in her 30s who had recovered from COVID-19.

This chain links TRBV2 with TRBJ2-3; perhaps TRBD1 as D (7 bases). Germline CDR1 reads SNHLY; CDR2 reads FYNNEI. V was cut by 7 bases and J by 3 bases, with 14 bases left in between. The CDR3 length is 14 residues. This CDR3 is CASNPRGVTDTQYF. The CDR3 DNA reads TGTGCCAGCAACCCCAGGGGGGTGACAGATACGCAGTATTTT.

This rearrangement joins TRBV29-1 to TRBJ1-2, with TRBD1 matching over 7 bases. CDR1 is SQVTM, CDR2 ANQGSEA, per germline. After removal of 6 bases from V and 1 base from J, the junction contained 8 bases not matched to a gene. The CDR3 loop spans 14 amino acids. The CDR3 DNA reads as TGCAGCGTGGACCGGGACAGCTTTAACTATGGCTACACCTTC. Protein product: CSVDRDSFNYGYTF.

This clone showed up just once. The V gene is TRBV4-1, the J gene TRBJ1-6, with no clear D. Trimming removed 4 bases from V and 10 bases from J, with 11 bases in between. This CDR3 is 13 amino acids long. Looked up from germline, CDR1 is MGHRA and CDR2 is YSYEKL. The DNA of the CDR3 is TGCGCCAGCAGCCCCCTGGAGAGCTCACCCCTCCACTTT. It codes for CASSPLESSPLHF.

CDR3 sequence (DNA): TGTGCCAGCAGAAACCCGGGACAGGGTTTAGGCTACACCTTC. Translation: CASRNPGQGLGYTF. The chain carries TRBV2 and TRBJ1-2, with 9 bases lining up with TRBD1. Germline trimming cut 6 bases from V and 8 bases from J; bases unmatched to any gene: 10. The CDR3 extends over 14 amino acids. In germline, CDR1 is SNHLY, CDR2 FYNNEI. Variable domain in full (rest from reference TRBV2 and TRBJ1-2): EPEVTQTPSHQVTQMGQEVILRCVPISNHLYFYWYRQILGQKVEFLVSFYNNEISEKSEIFDDQFSVERPDGSNFTLKIRSTKLEDSAMYFCASRNPGQGLGYTFGSGTRLTVV.

The V call is TRBV9, the J call TRBJ2-1; 10 bases line up with TRBD1. This CDR3 spans 16 amino acids. Germline V gene data show CDR1 as SGDLS and CDR2 as YYNGEE. The V gene end was trimmed by 4 bases and the J gene end by 6 bases; junction bases not matched to a gene: 10. The CDR3 here is CASSTSPRDRGNEQFF. In DNA form, the CDR3 reads TGTGCCAGCAGCACATCCCCCCGGGACAGGGGCAATGAGCAGTTCTTC.

A single count supports this clone. The chain uses TRBV5-4 and TRBJ2-7, with TRBD2 as a possible D gene (6 bases). The V and J ends lost 0 bases and 2 bases respectively, with 12 bases between them. Germline CDR1 SGHNT, CDR2 YYREEE (reference sequence). This CDR3 contains 15 residues. The DNA for the CDR3 is TGTGCCAGCAGCTTGGCCGGGACTTCCGCCTACGAGCAGTACTTC. Residues: CASSLAGTSAYEQYF.

The chain is built from TRBV6-5 and TRBJ1-2; D remains unclear. V gave up 2 bases and J gave up 0 bases, with 4 bases separating them. From germline, CDR1 is MNHEY and CDR2 SVGAGI. This CDR3 has 13 residues. The DNA of the CDR3 is TGTGCCAGCAGTTACGTAGCTAACTATGGCTACACCTTC. Translated: CASSYVANYGYTF.

The V and J genes are TRBV5-6 and TRBJ2-2, with D unclear. CDR3 size: 13 residues. Deletions cut 1 base from V and 10 bases from J, with 11 bases between. Germline V gene data show CDR1 as SGHDT and CDR2 as YYEEEE. DNA of the CDR3: TGTGCCAGCAGCTTGATCGTAGAGTTGGAGCTGTTTTTT. Its protein is CASSLIVELELFF.

V is TRBV18 and J is TRBJ2-7; 7 bases align to TRBD1. Germline assignment: CDR1 KGHSH and CDR2 LQKENI. The CDR3 totals 14 residues. The J segment lost 0 bases and the V segment lost 4 bases, leaving 3 bases of the junction unmatched. The CDR3: CASSRDSVSYEQYF. The CDR3 nucleotides are TGTGCCAGCTCACGGGACAGTGTCTCCTACGAGCAGTACTTC.

The V and J genes are TRBV9 and TRBJ1-3; possible D gene TRBD1, 5 bases. Germline CDR1 SGDLS, CDR2 YYNGEE. V was trimmed by 2 bases and J by 0 bases, leaving 12 bases between them. There are 16 residues in the CDR3. CDR3 bases: TGTGCCAGCAGCGTTTTTCGGGGGGACTCTGGAAACACCATATATTTT. It encodes CASSVFRGDSGNTIYF.

This CDR3 is CATSDTADYGYTF. CDR3 bases: TGTGCCACCAGTGATACAGCCGACTATGGCTACACCTTC. The V call is TRBV24-1, the J call TRBJ1-2; D is uncertain. CDR3 size: 13 residues. The V gene lost 3 bases and the J gene lost 3 bases, with 7 bases spanning the gap. Germline loops: CDR1 KGHDR, CDR2 SFDVKD.

The CDR3 here is CASSQESARGYGYTF. CDR3 in DNA: TGCGCCAGCAGCCAAGAATCGGCCAGGGGCTATGGCTACACCTTC. The chain combines TRBV4-3 with TRBJ1-2; perhaps TRBD1 as D (6 bases). The CDR3 is made up of 15 amino acids. Germline V lookup: CDR1 LGHNA, CDR2 YSLEER. The V end was cut by 0 bases, the J end by 4 bases, with 12 bases between.